This T cell receptor beta chain was observed in a study of early T cells in non-severe SARS-CoV-2 infection. With 5 bases removed from V and 5 bases from J, the gap between germline ends came to 15 bases. Germline V CDR1 and CDR2: SGHDN, FVKESK. CDR3 length equals 14 residues. This clonotype is medium-sized. TCRdb redid the calling of the 5' RACE reads with MiXCR, one entry per CDR3 protein. The profile shows 40,000 to 65,000 distinct CDR3 sequences, approximately 8% of them singletons. The clonotype was recovered from an adult who was a healthcare worker with PCR-confirmed SARS-CoV-2 infection or an uninfected control (not recorded which). The rearrangement links TRBV14 to TRBJ1-2; D possibly corresponds to TRBD1 (5 bases). Sequenced material: whole blood. The CDR3 DNA is TGTGCCAGCAGCTTCAGGGCCCTCGGATATGGCTACACCTTC. Protein: CASSFRALGYGYTF.